The TCR beta chain under discussion was sequenced for a study of liver allograft versus peripheral blood T cells. Study overall: Comparative analysis was performed on T cell receptor repertoires from transplanted livers and from recipients' peripheral blood. General observations from the study: A difference was reportedly observed between T cell receptor repertoires inside liver allografts and those in peripheral blood.

J gave up 8 bases and V 10 bases, and 8 bases lay outside the gene matches. The V gene's germline CDR1 is ENHRY and CDR2 SYGVKD. The CDR3 runs to 13 residues. This clonotype was counted a few times. Antigen: not known. TCRdb reanalysed the reads using MiXCR and keeps one entry per CDR3 protein. There are about 14,000 distinct CDR3 sequences in the sample; 20% to 25% occur only once, and around 5.8% lies in the top ten. The chain uses TRBV10-3 and TRBJ1-6, with TRBD1 matching 7 bases. The receptor comes from a human patient who had a liver transplant. T cells may partly derive from the graft donor. DNA of the CDR3: TGTGCCAACCAAGACAGGGCGGATTCACCCCTCCACTTT. Its translation is CANQDRADSPLHF.